This T cell receptor beta chain was observed in a study of blood T cells in healthy people across ages. Using a J-beta primer mix together with a sample-barcoded 5' primer, a second PCR was run for 7 to 11 cycles. TCRdb re-analysed the 5' RACE reads in MiXCR, keeping a single row per CDR3 protein. The profile shows about 1.6 million distinct CDR3 sequences, roughly 30% of them singletons. Per the germline V gene, CDR1 is MNHEY and CDR2 is SMNVEV (reference sequence). This CDR3 is built from 14 residues. Notes on the study in general: Unknown donor CMV status possibly confounded expanded clonotype changes.

Points on this clonotype: What it binds is unknown. Compared with germline, one end of the junction differs, possibly owing to a read error.

This TCR was sampled from a woman aged 25 to 39 in good health. The chain employs TRBV27 and TRBJ2-2, with a weak D call TRBD1 (5 bases). The sample was blood. The CDR3 coding sequence is TGTGGCAGCAGTTTGGGGCAGCTAACCGGGGAGCTGTTTTTT. Residues: CGSSLGQLTGELFF.